The T cell receptor beta chain under discussion was sequenced for a study of cytomegalovirus exposure and HLA in healthy donors. Study as a whole: Genetic ancestry analysis placed around four fifths of the approximately 390 donors that were genotyped in the Caucasian-associated cluster.

Concerning this clone: Its antigen is unidentified.

V dropped 6 bases and J dropped 0; count of bases not matched to a gene: 2. The CDR3 has 13 amino acids. CDR1 is MNHNY and CDR2 is SVGAGI in the germline V gene (reference sequence). Study-level results: Earlier analysis yielded a pattern in which most TCR beta V segments were productive about 90% or about 30% of the time. Roughly uniform sequencing depth across donors was assumed, possibly incorrectly.

Researchers ran the PCR with 60 Vbeta and 13 Jbeta primers. Sequenced by immunoSEQ multiplex PCR; TCRdb stores in-frame clones only, minus some. The sample lists some 150,000 clones; approximately 77% were seen once. The chain employs TRBV6-6 and TRBJ2-7; 7 bases agree with TRBD1. This TCR came from a woman in her thirties or forties in good health and CMV-seronegative. Sequenced: PBMCs. CDR3 protein: CASRTGRSYEQYF. In DNA form, the CDR3 reads TGTGCCAGCAGGACAGGGCGCTCCTACGAGCAGTACTTC.